A selection of T cell receptor beta chains follows, all from one sample in a study of cytomegalovirus exposure and HLA in healthy donors. The method was immunoSEQ multiplex PCR; TCRdb's version includes in-frame clones alone and lacks a portion of them. The table records approximately 190,000 clones, 80% to 85% of them present only once. The sample was PBMCs. Receptor source: a young woman in good health and CMV-seropositive. Both conserved end residues are part of each CDR3. A D gene is named only where the DNA matches it firmly. For some rows the clone size is stated as once, few or many, or as a class when expanded; others skip it.

J gene,V gene,clone size,D gene,CDR3 protein,CDR3 DNA
TRBJ2-1,TRBV4-3,NA,NA,CASSPLTGVEQFF,TGCGCCAGCAGCCCACTAACGGGGGTTGAGCAGTTCTTC
TRBJ1-1,TRBV5-6,NA,TRBD1,CASSVTGAGGAFF,TGTGCCAGCAGCGTTACAGGGGCGGGTGGGGCTTTCTTT
TRBJ2-1,TRBV7-3,NA,TRBD1,CASSLTPTGGLHEQFF,TGTGCCAGCAGCTTAACGCCGACAGGGGGCCTCCATGAGCAGTTCTTC
TRBJ2-3,TRBV7-2,NA,TRBD1,CASGTGFTDTQYF,TGTGCCAGTGGGACAGGCTTCACAGATACGCAGTATTTT
TRBJ2-2,TRBV4-2,NA,NA,CASSQEVGLEGGELFF,TGTGCCAGCAGCCAAGAAGTCGGACTGGAGGGCGGGGAGCTGTTTTTT
TRBJ1-1,TRBV2,NA,NA,CASRGGGGRTEAFF,TGTGCCAGCAGGGGGGGCGGGGGGAGGACTGAAGCTTTCTTT
TRBJ2-3,TRBV19,NA,NA,CASSSPTLGTDTQYF,TGTGCCAGTAGTTCGCCCACTCTGGGCACAGATACGCAGTATTTT
TRBJ1-1,TRBV6-5,NA,NA,CASSSHPGLRTEAFF,TGTGCCAGCAGCTCCCATCCAGGGTTGCGTACTGAAGCTTTCTTT
TRBJ1-4,TRBV30,few,TRBD1,CAWAGGLNEKLFF,TGTGCCTGGGCAGGGGGTCTTAATGAAAAACTGTTTTTT
TRBJ2-1,TRBV5-4,NA,TRBD2,CASSLKSGGSKGNEQFF,TGTGCCAGCAGCTTGAAGAGCGGGGGGTCGAAGGGGAATGAGCAGTTCTTC
TRBJ1-2,TRBV4-3,NA,NA,CASSQGGWGASGYTF,TGCGCCAGCAGCCAAGGTGGGTGGGGCGCTTCCGGCTACACCTTC
TRBJ2-7,TRBV23-1,NA,NA,CASSQSRGRGYEQYF,TGCGCCAGCAGTCAATCGAGGGGGCGGGGATACGAGCAGTACTTC
TRBJ2-2,TRBV5-1,NA,TRBD2,CASSRTSGGATGELFF,TGCGCCAGCAGCCGAACTAGCGGGGGGGCCACCGGGGAGCTGTTTTTT
TRBJ2-1,TRBV4-2,NA,TRBD2,CASSQGRGANNEQFF,TGTGCCAGCAGCCAAGGGCGGGGGGCAAACAATGAGCAGTTCTTC
TRBJ2-7,TRBV5-6,NA,NA,CASSLGPFEQYF,TGTGCCAGCAGCTTGGGGCCCTTCGAGCAGTACTTC
TRBJ1-1,TRBV18,NA,TRBD1,CASSRQGDTEAFF,TGTGCCAGCTCACGACAGGGGGACACTGAAGCTTTCTTT
TRBJ2-2,TRBV15,NA,NA,CATSSPGGTGELFF,TGTGCCACCAGCAGCCCCGGGGGAACCGGGGAGCTGTTTTTT
TRBJ2-3,TRBV28,NA,TRBD2,CASSVSGGAKDTQYF,TGTGCCAGCAGCGTTAGCGGGGGGGCCAAAGATACGCAGTATTTT